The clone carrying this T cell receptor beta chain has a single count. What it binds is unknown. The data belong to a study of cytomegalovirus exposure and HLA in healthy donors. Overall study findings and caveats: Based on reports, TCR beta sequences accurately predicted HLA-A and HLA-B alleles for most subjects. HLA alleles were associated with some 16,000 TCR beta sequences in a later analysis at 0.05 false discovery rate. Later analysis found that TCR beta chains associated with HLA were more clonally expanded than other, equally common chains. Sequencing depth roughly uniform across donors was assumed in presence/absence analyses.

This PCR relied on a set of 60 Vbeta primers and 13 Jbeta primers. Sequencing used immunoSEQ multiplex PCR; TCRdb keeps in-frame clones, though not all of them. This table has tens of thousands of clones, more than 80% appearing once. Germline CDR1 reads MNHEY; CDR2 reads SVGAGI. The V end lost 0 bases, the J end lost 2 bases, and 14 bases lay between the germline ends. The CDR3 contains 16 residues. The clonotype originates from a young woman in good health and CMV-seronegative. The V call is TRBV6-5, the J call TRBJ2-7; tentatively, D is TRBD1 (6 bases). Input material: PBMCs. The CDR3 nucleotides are TGTGCCAGCAGTTACTCGAGGGGGACAACGACCTACGAGCAGTACTTC. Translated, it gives CASSYSRGTTTYEQYF.